This T cell receptor (beta chain) was sequenced in a study of blood T cell repertoires in COVID-19. Study summary: Acute and convalescent COVID-19 specimens originated in the United States, Italy and Spain. PBMCs, B-cell-depleted T cells, or T cells were the source of the cDNA or gDNA that made up the material.

V was clipped by 4 bases and J by 0 bases; unmatched bases: 6. The CDR3 runs to 15 residues. Sequencing was performed with immunoSEQ multiplex PCR; in TCRdb, only in-frame clones are kept and a portion is missing. The data show some 400,000 clones, more than 70% seen once. The sample consisted of peripheral blood. The clonotype was recovered from a woman in her twenties or thirties with COVID-19, enrolled during active disease. This chain links TRBV5-3 with TRBJ2-7; 8 positions agree with TRBD2. TRBV5-3 is known as an ORF, though its function is uncertain. For the CDR3, the DNA is TGTGCCAGAAGCCTTAGCGGGATTTCCTCCTACGAGCAGTACTTC. The encoded protein is CARSLSGISSYEQYF.